Each of the 5 T cell receptor beta chains below was sequenced from the same sample in a study of cytomegalovirus exposure and HLA in healthy donors. The PCR had 60 Vbeta and 13 Jbeta primers. The protocol was immunoSEQ multiplex PCR, while the TCRdb copy is restricted to in-frame clones and leaves out a portion. The sample lists around 95,000 clones; around 76% were seen once. The sequencing input was PBMCs. The receptors were sampled from a man aged 30 to 45 in good health and CMV-seropositive.

The V and J genes are TRBV5-5 and TRBJ1-4, with D unclear. CDR3 length: 12 amino acids. V was trimmed by 2 bases and J by 5 bases, leaving 4 bases between them. The germline CDR1 and CDR2 sequences are SGHKS and YYEKEE (reference sequence). CDR3 in amino acids: CASSFLNEKLFF. In DNA form, the CDR3 reads TGTGCCAGCAGCTTTCTGAATGAAAAACTGTTTTTT. The full variable domain, its missing parts supplied by reference TRBV5-5 and TRBJ1-4, is DAGVTQSPTHLIKTRGQQVTLRCSPISGHKSVSWYQQVLGQGPQFIFQYYEKEERGRGNFPDRFSARQFPNYSSELNVNALLLGDSALYLCASSFLNEKLFFGSGTQLSVL.

The V and J genes are TRBV5-1 and TRBJ2-1; 7 positions agree with TRBD2. CDR1 is SGHRS, CDR2 YFSETQ, per germline. CDR3 length: 12 residues. V lost 1 base to trimming and J lost 16 bases; unmatched junction nucleotides: 8. The CDR3, as DNA: TGCGCCAGCAGCTTGTCCCCCGGGACTAAATTCTTC. Translated: CASSLSPGTKFF. Together with reference TRBV5-1 and TRBJ2-1, the CDR3 gives the full variable domain: KAGVTQTPRYLIKTRGQQVTLSCSPISGHRSVSWYQQTPGQGLQFLFEYFSETQRNKGNFPGRFSGRQFSNSRSEMNVSTLELGDSALYLCASSLSPGTKFFGPGTRLTVL.

This chain uses TRBV10-1 with TRBJ1-1; D gene uncertain. Trimming left V 4 bases short and J 2 bases short, with 8 bases between. Germline V gene data show CDR1 as WNHNN and CDR2 as SYGVQD (reference sequence). CDR3 length: 13 residues. CDR3 protein: CASSVTDNTEAFF. The CDR3 bases are TGCGCCAGCAGTGTTACAGACAACACTGAAGCTTTCTTT.

V and J are TRBV7-3 and TRBJ1-6; no reliable D call. This CDR3 comprises 13 residues. Germline CDR1 SGHTA, CDR2 FQGTGA. The V end was cut by 5 bases, the J end by 7 bases, with 9 bases between. The chain's CDR3 is CASSRGSNSPLHF. The CDR3 nucleotides read TGTGCCAGCAGCCGGGGTTCAAATTCACCCCTCCACTTT.

The chain uses TRBV2 and TRBJ2-7; no definite D call. V was clipped by 5 bases and J by 3 bases, with 8 bases between them. The CDR3 has 12 residues. Germline CDR1 reads SNHLY; CDR2 reads FYNNEI. CDR3 DNA sequence: TGTGCCAGCAGTCGGGTATTCTACGAGCAGTACTTC. The encoded protein is CASSRVFYEQYF.